This T cell receptor beta chain was observed in a study of blood T cell repertoires in COVID-19 (TCRdb year 2020). Study-level background: The collaborator samples originated in the United States, Italy and Spain and spanned the acute and convalescent phases of COVID-19. The material from the prospective study consisted of cDNA or gDNA derived from T cells, B-cell-depleted T cells, or PBMCs. The dataset comprised deeply sampled blood TCRbeta repertoires from subjects exposed to, actively infected with, or recovered from COVID-19. A freely available public database, intended as a resource for researchers studying the immune response to SARS-CoV-2, is where the repertoires were released. Samples came from the ongoing ImmuneRACE study (first 160 participants) plus 1,254 subjects from 6 global collaborators. A de-identified subject ID, COVID-19 status, age in years and sex were almost always included in the sample metadata. Where HLA class I and class II types were available, the types were taken from metadata supplied by the sample provider, not from assay-based typing. Overall study outcomes, separate from this receptor: Clinical and demographic metadata were provided uncurated, with the amount varying by source and participant.

The collaborating institutions used their own protocols to collect whole blood in K2EDTA tubes. For TCRbeta analysis, collaborators shipped samples in one of three forms: frozen whole blood, isolated PBMCs, or DNA extracted from either of those sample types. Here V drops 3 bases and J drops 0 bases, and the junction holds 5 bases not matched to any gene. CDR1 and CDR2 are drawn from the germline V gene: LGHNT, FRNRAP. Its CDR3 holds 15 amino acids, cysteine through phenylalanine. Only CDR3 DNA is held: 45 bases, read in frame from base 1. Points on this clone: This receptor's antigen is unknown. The input lacks base qualities; no much larger clone sits a single base away.

TCRbeta CDR3 regions were amplified from genomic DNA by means of the immunoSEQ Assay, a bias-controlled multiplex PCR. As for the authors' bioinformatics: Within the assay, amplification of reference gene primers was used to estimate how many nucleated cells each sample contained. To quantify the absolute abundance of each unique TCRbeta CDR3 rearrangement, sequence reads were collapsed and filtered. For each sample, productive Simpson clonality was calculated by taking the square root of Simpson's diversity index across productive rearrangements. TCRdb carries this immuneACCESS record with in-frame sequences only. Its versions omit some clonotypes, under half of them owing to an unresolved V gene in the studies checked, with the rest unexplained. V and J calls and clone size are given by that table; D and trimming were obtained from the DNA. This sample is represented by 70,000 or so clones; around 91% of them were singletons. 7.5% to 9.5% of the sample rests with the top ten.

The chain joins TRBV12-5 to TRBJ2-7, and 7 bases in between align with TRBD1. Sequencing was performed on peripheral blood. The clonotype was recovered from a human donor in a cohort sampled during active COVID-19. The CDR3 protein sequence reads: CASGFTGDGSYEQYF. The sequenced DNA is TGTGCTAGTGGTTTTACAGGGGACGGCTCCTACGAGCAGTACTTC.